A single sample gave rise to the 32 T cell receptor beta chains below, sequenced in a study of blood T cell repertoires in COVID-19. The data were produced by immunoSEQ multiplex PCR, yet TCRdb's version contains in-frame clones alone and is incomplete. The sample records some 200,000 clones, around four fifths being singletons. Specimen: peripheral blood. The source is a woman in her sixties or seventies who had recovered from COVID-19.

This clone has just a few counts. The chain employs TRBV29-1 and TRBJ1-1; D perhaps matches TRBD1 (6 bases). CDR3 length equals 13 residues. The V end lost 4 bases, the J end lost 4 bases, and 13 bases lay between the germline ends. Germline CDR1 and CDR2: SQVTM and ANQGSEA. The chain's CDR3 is CSVGTERGTEAFF. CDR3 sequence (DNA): TGCAGCGTTGGGACAGAGCGCGGCACTGAAGCTTTCTTT.

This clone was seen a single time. The CDR3: CASSFLGTSGVPEQFF. CDR3 in DNA: TGTGCCAGCAGCTTCTTAGGGACTAGCGGGGTCCCTGAGCAGTTCTTC. The chain joins TRBV7-8 to TRBJ2-1, with 13 nucleotides matching TRBD2. Germline V gene data show CDR1 as SGHVS and CDR2 as FQNEAQ. CDR3 size: 16 residues. The V gene end was trimmed by 3 bases and the J gene end by 9 bases; junction bases not matched to a gene: 8.

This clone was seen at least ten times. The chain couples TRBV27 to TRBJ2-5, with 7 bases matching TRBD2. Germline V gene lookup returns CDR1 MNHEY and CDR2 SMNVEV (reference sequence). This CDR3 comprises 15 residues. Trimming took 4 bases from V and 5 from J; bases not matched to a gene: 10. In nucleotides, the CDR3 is TGTGCCAGCAGTTCAGGACTAGTCGGGATGGAGACCCAGTACTTC. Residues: CASSSGLVGMETQYF.

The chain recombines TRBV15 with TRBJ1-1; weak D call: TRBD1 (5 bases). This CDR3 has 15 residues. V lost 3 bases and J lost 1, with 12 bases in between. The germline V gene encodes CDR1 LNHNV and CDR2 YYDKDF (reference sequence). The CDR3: CATSRGRARNTEAFF. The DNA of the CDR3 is TGTGCCACCAGCAGGGGCAGGGCGAGGAACACTGAAGCTTTCTTT.

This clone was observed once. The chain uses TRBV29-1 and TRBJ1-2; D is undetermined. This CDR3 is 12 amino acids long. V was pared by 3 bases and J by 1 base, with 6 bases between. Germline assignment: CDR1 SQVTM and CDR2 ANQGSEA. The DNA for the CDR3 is TGCAGCGTTGACCCACTTAACTATGGCTACACCTTC. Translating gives CSVDPLNYGYTF.

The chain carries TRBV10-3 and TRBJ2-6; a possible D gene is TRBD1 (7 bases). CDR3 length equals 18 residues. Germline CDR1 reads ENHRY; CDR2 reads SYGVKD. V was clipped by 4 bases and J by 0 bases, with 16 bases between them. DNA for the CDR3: TGTGCCATCAGTGCCCAGGGGGGAAAAGGCTCTGGGGCCAACGTCCTGACTTTC. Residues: CAISAQGGKGSGANVLTF.

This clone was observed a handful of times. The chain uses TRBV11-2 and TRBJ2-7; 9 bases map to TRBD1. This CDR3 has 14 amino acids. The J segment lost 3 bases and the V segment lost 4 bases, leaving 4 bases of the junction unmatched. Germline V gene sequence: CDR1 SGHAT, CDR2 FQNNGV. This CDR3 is CASSSGQGSYEQYF. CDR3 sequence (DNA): TGTGCCAGCAGCTCCGGACAGGGGAGCTACGAGCAGTACTTC.

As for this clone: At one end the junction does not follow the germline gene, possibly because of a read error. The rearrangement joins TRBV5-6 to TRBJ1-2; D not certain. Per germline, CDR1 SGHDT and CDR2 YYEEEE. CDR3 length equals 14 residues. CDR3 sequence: CASSLFSAGSITSF. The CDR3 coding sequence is TGTGCCAGCAGCTTGTTTTCGGCAGGATCAATAACGTCCTTC.

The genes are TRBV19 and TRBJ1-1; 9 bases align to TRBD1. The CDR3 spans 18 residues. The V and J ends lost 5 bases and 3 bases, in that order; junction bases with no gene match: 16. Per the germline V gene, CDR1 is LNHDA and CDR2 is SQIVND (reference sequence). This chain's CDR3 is CASSSGGDREGWDTEAFF. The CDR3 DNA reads TGTGCCAGTAGTTCCGGAGGGGACAGGGAGGGGTGGGACACTGAAGCTTTCTTT.

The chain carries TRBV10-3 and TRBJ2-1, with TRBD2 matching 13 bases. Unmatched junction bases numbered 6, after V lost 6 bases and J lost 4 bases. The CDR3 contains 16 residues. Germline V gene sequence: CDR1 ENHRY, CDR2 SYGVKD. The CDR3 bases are TGTGCCATCAGCCCGGGACTAGCGGGGAGTTACAATGAGCAGTTCTTC. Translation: CAISPGLAGSYNEQFF.

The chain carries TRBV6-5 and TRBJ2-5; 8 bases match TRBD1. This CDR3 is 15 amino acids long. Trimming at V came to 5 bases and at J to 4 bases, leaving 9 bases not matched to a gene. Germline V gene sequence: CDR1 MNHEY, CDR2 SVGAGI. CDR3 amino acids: CASSRLDRGGETQYF. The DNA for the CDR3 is TGTGCCAGCAGTAGACTAGACAGGGGTGGAGAGACCCAGTACTTC.

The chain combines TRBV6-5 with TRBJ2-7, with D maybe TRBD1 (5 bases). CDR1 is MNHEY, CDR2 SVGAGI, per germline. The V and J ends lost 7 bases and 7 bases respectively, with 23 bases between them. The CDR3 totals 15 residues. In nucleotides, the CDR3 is TGTGCCAGCACCCCTCCCACAGGCGGATCTCGTGAGCAGTACTTC. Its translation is CASTPPTGGSREQYF.

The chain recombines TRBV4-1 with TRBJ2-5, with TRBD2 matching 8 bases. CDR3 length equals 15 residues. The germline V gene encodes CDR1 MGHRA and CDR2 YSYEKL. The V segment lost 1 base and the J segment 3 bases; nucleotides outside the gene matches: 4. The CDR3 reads CASSQAPGGKETQYF. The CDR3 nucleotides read TGCGCCAGCAGCCAAGCCCCGGGGGGGAAAGAGACCCAGTACTTC.

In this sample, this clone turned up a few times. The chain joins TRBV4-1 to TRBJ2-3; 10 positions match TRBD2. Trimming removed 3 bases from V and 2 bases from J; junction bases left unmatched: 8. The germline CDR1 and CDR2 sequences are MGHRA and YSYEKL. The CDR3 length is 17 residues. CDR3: CASSQGRTSGDTDTQYF. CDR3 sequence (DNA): TGCGCCAGCAGCCAGGGACGGACTAGCGGTGACACAGATACGCAGTATTTT.

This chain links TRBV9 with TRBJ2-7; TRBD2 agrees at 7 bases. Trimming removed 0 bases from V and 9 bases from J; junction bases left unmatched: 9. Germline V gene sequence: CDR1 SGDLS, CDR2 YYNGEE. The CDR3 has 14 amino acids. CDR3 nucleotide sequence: TGTGCCAGCAGCGTAGCGGGGGGACCCTCCTGGCAGTACTTC. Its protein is CASSVAGGPSWQYF.

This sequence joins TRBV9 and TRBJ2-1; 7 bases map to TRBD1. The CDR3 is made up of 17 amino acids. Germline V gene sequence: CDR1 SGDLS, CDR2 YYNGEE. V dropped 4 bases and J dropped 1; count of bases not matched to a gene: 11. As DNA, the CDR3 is TGTGCCAGCAGCACGAGCCGACAGGGTCCTTCCTACAATGAGCAGTTCTTC. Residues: CASSTSRQGPSYNEQFF. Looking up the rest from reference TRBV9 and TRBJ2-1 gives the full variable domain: DSGVTQTPKHLITATGQRVTLRCSPRSGDLSVYWYQQSLDQGLQFLIQYYNGEERAKGNILERFSAQQFPDLHSELNLSSLELGDSALYFCASSTSRQGPSYNEQFFGPGTRLTVL.

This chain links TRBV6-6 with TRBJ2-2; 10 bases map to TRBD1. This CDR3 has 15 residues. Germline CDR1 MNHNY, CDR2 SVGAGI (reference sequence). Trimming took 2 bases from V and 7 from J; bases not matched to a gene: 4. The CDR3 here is CASSYGDRGSGELFF. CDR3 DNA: TGTGCCAGCAGTTACGGGGACAGGGGTAGCGGGGAGCTGTTTTTT.

The DNA for the CDR3 is TGCGCCAGCAGCTTGCCGGGACAGGGGGCGATCGGGAGCACAGATACGCAGTATTTT. Protein sequence: CASSLPGQGAIGSTDTQYF. The V gene is TRBV5-1, the J gene TRBJ2-3; 12 positions match TRBD1. Germline V gene sequence: CDR1 SGHRS, CDR2 YFSETQ. The CDR3 length is 19 residues. V lost 1 base to trimming and J lost 0 bases; unmatched junction nucleotides: 9.

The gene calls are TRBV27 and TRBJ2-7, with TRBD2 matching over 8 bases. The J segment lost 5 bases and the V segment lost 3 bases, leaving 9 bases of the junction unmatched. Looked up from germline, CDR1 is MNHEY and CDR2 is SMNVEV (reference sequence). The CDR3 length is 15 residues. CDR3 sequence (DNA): TGTGCCAGCAGTTTGTCGGTAGCGGGGCGCAACGAGCAGTACTTC. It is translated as CASSLSVAGRNEQYF.

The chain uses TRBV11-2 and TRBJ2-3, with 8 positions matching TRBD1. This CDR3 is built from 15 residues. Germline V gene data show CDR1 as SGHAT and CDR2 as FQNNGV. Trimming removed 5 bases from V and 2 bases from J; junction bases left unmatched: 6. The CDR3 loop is CASSLRGLYTDTQYF. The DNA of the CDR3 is TGTGCCAGCAGCCTCAGGGGGCTCTACACAGATACGCAGTATTTT.

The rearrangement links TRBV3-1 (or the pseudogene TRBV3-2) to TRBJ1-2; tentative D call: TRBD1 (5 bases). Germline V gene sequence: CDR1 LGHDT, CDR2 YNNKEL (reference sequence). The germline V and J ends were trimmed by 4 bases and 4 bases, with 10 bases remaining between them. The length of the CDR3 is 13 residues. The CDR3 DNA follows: TGTGCCAGCAGCCGGGGGGGGAGCTATGGCTACACCTTC. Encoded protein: CASSRGGSYGYTF.

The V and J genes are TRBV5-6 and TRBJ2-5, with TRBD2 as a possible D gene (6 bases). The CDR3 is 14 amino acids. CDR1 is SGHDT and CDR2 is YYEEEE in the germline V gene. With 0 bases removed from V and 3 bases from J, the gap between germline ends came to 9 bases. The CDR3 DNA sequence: TGTGCCAGCAGCTTGGCCCAGCGGGAAGAGACCCAGTACTTC. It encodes CASSLAQREETQYF.

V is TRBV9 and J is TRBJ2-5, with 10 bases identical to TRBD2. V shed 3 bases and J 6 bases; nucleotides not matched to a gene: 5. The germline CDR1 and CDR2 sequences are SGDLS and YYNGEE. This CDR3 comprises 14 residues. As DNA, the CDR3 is TGTGCCAGCAGCGGAAGCGGGGGGGCGAAGACCCAGTACTTC. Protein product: CASSGSGGAKTQYF.

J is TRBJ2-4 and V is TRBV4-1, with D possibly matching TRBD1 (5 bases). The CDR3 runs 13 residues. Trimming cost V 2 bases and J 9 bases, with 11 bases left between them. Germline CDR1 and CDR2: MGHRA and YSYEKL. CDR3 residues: CASSQFQGPIQYF. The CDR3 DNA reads TGCGCCAGCAGCCAATTTCAGGGTCCCATTCAGTACTTC.

The CDR3: CASSEARLAGITDTQYF. The CDR3 coding sequence is TGTGCCAGCAGTGAAGCAAGGCTAGCGGGGATCACAGATACGCAGTATTTT. V usage is TRBV6-1 and J usage is TRBJ2-3; 9 bases match TRBD2. Germline V gene lookup returns CDR1 MNHNS and CDR2 SASEGT. V trimming: 0 bases; J trimming: 2 bases; junction bases outside the gene matches: 6. This CDR3 spans 17 amino acids.

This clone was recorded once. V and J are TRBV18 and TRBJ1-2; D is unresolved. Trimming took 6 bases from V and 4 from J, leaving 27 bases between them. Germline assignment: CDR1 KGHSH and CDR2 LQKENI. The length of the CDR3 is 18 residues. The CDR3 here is CASSPNAKAEMNSYGYTF. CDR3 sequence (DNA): TGTGCCAGCTCCCCAAACGCAAAGGCAGAAATGAACAGCTATGGCTACACCTTC.

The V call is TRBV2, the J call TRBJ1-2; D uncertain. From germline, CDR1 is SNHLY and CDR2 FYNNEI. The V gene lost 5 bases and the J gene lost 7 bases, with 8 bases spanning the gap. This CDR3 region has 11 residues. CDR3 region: CASSLDSGYTF. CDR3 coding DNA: TGTGCCAGCAGTCTCGACTCTGGCTACACCTTC.

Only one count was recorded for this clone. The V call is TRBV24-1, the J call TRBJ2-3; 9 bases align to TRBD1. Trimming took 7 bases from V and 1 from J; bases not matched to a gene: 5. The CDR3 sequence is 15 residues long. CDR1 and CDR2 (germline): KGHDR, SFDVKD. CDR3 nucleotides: TGTGCCACCAGCCCGGGACAGGGAGGCACAGATACGCAGTATTTT. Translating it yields CATSPGQGGTDTQYF.

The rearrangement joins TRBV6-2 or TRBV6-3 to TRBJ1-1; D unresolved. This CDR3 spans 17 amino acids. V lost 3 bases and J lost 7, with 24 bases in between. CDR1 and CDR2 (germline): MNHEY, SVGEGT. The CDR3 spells CASSYFSLFGSGDEAFF. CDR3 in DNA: TGTGCCAGCAGTTATTTCTCGTTATTTGGGTCCGGGGATGAAGCTTTCTTT.

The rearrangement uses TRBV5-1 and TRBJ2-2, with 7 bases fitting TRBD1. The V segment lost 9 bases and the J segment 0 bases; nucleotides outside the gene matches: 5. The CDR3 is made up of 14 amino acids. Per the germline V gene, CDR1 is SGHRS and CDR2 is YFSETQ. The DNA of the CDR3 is TGCGCCACCAAAGGGACAGCGAACACCGGGGAGCTGTTTTTT. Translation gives CATKGTANTGELFF.

The CDR3 DNA reads as TGTGCCAGCAGAGCGATAGCGGGGGGACCGCAAGAGACCCAGTACTTC. As protein: CASRAIAGGPQETQYF. The chain has TRBV6-4 and TRBJ2-5; 10 bases map to TRBD2. V gave up 6 bases and J gave up 2 bases; unmatched junction bases: 9. The germline V gene has CDR1 MRHNA and CDR2 SNTAGT. The CDR3 is 16 residues long.

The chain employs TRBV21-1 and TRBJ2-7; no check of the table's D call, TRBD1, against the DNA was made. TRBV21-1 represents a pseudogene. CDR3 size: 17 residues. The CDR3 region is CASSKGSYRVSTHEQYF. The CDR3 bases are TGTGCCAGCAGCAAAGGATCGTACAGGGTAAGTACCCACGAGCAGTACTTC.